The 19 T cell receptor beta chains below all came from one sample that was sequenced in a study of tumor and adjacent non-tumor tissue in lung cancer. RNA was extracted from bulk tissue without any cell sorting. The normal lung tissue was taken more than 3 cm from the tumor edge. The library came from three nested PCR rounds adapted from ARM-PCR protocols. Each CDR3 protein is one row after TCRdb ran MiXCR on the multiplex PCR reads. The sample comprises about 75,000 distinct CDR3 sequences, approximately 71% of which are singletons, and about a quarter rests with the top ten. The sequenced sample was distant non-tumor lung tissue. The receptors were sampled from a woman aged 50 to 60 with non-small cell lung cancer.

The sample holds many counts of this clonotype. The chain joins TRBV6-5 to TRBJ2-3, with TRBD2 identical over 16 bases. This CDR3 is 17 amino acids long. V shed 6 bases and J 4 bases; nucleotides not matched to a gene: 7. Germline V gene lookup returns CDR1 MNHEY and CDR2 SVGAGI. CDR3 in amino acids: CASSAPGLAGGPDTQYF. The CDR3 DNA is TGTGCCAGCAGCGCACCGGGACTAGCGGGAGGGCCAGATACGCAGTATTTT.

This clonotype was detected many times. The chain is built from TRBV29-1 and TRBJ2-3; maybe TRBD2 (5 bases). The CDR3 sequence is 13 residues long. Germline loops: CDR1 SQVTM, CDR2 ANQGSEA. The germline V and J ends were trimmed by 6 bases and 6 bases, with 16 bases remaining between them. The DNA of the CDR3 is TGCAGCGTGGAGGCAGGCCAAAGGGATACGCAGTATTTT. Its translation: CSVEAGQRDTQYF.

With respect to this clonotype: Lacking the conserved final phenylalanine or tryptophan, this CDR3 likely reflects a read error. This chain connects TRBV4-3 to TRBJ1-1; D is undetermined. The germline V gene encodes CDR1 LGHNA and CDR2 YSLEER. The V end was cut by 0 bases, the J end by 4 bases, with 12 bases between. The CDR3 spans 15 residues. The CDR3 DNA reads as TGCGCCAGCAGCCAAGATTCCTGGTGGTGCACTGAAGCTTTCTTA. Its protein product is CASSQDSWWCTEAFL.

Details on this clonotype: A much larger clone sits a single nucleotide away, making a read error possible. The gene calls are TRBV28 and TRBJ2-5; no clear D gene. The CDR3 runs to 14 residues. Germline values: CDR1 MDHEN, CDR2 SYDVKM. Trimming cost V 0 bases and J 6 bases, with 11 bases left between them. The CDR3 DNA follows: TGTGCCAGCAGTTTATGGCAGGTGGAGAAGACCCAGTACTTC. It codes for CASSLWQVEKTQYF.

Points on this clonotype: A read error is possible here, since a much larger clone lies one base away. This sequence joins TRBV20-1 and TRBJ2-3, with D possibly TRBD2 on 5 matching bases. The CDR3 totals 12 residues. CDR1 and CDR2 (germline): DFQATT, SNEGSKA (reference sequence). DNA of the CDR3: TGCAGTGCTTATCGGGGATCAGATACGCAGTGTTTT. This codes for CSAYRGSDTQCF.

As concerns this clonotype: Its ends do not fully match the called genes, so a read error is possible. The chain employs TRBV11-1 and TRBJ2-3; D is undetermined. Germline CDR1 and CDR2: SGHAT and FQDESV (reference sequence). This CDR3 comprises 13 residues. In DNA form, the CDR3 reads TGTGCCAGTAGAGAGAAAGGGATGGATACACAGTATTTT. Translating gives CASREKGMDTQYF.

This clonotype was found a few times. The V and J genes are TRBV7-9 and TRBJ2-1; 8 bases fit TRBD2. V trimming: 5 bases; J trimming: 2 bases; junction bases outside the gene matches: 5. CDR1 is SEHNR and CDR2 is FQNEAQ in the germline V gene (reference sequence). The CDR3 spans 15 residues. CDR3 in DNA: TGTGCCAGCAGCCCCGTTAGCGGGACCTACAATGAGCAGTTCTTC. Encoded protein: CASSPVSGTYNEQFF.

About this clonotype: Mismatch with germline at one junction end may stem from a read error. This chain links TRBV4-2 with TRBJ1-4; 7 positions agree with TRBD1. The CDR3 loop spans 13 amino acids. Germline V lookup: CDR1 LGHNA, CDR2 YNFKEQ. CDR3 sequence: CASNQRTGEKPFF. CDR3 in DNA: TGTGCCAGCAACCAAAGGACAGGAGAAAAACCGTTTTTT.

In regard to this clonotype: This may be a read error, as it is one base from a much larger clone. The rearrangement joins TRBV6-1 to TRBJ1-1; a possible D gene is TRBD1 (6 bases). CDR1 is MNHNS, CDR2 SASEGT, per germline. The CDR3 runs 14 residues. Trimming took 1 base from V and 5 from J, leaving 11 bases between them. For the CDR3, the DNA is TGTGCCAGCAGTGAAGAGGGGGGGAAGACTGAAGCTTTCTTT. This translates into CASSEEGGKTEAFF.

A remark on this clonotype: This may be a read error, as it is one base from a much larger clone. The genes are TRBV5-1 and TRBJ2-7; no firm D call. CDR3 size: 16 residues. V lost 1 base, J lost 3 bases, and 17 bases lay in between. Looked up from germline, CDR1 is SGHRS and CDR2 is YFSETQ. In DNA, the CDR3 is TGCGCCAGCAGCTTGACAGCCCAGCAGGTCTTCTACGAGCAGTACTTC. This encodes CASSLTAQQVFYEQYF.

About this clonotype itself: The junction differs from germline at one of its ends, possibly a read error. The gene calls are TRBV11-2 and TRBJ2-3; no clear D. Germline lookup yields CDR1 SGHAT and CDR2 FQNNGV. This CDR3 is built from 13 residues. CDR3 sequence (DNA): TGTGCCAGTAGCTTGGAGCCCTCCAATACGCAGTATTTT. This gives the protein CASSLEPSNTQYF.

This clonotype was observed many times. The genes are TRBV20-1 and TRBJ2-6; the D is unclear. Trimming took 0 bases from V and 0 from J, leaving 12 bases between them. CDR1 DFQATT and CDR2 SNEGSKA come from the germline V gene (reference sequence). This CDR3 has 17 residues. Written as DNA, the CDR3 is TGCAGTGCTAGAGATCTTAGGGAACCCTCTGGGGCCAACGTCCTGACTTTC. Translating gives CSARDLREPSGANVLTF.

Turning to this clonotype: The germline gene is not matched at one end of the junction; a read error may be the cause. V gene TRBV11-2 combines with J gene TRBJ2-2; TRBD2 might be the D (5 bases). The CDR3 sequence is 15 residues long. Germline V lookup: CDR1 SGHAT, CDR2 FQNNGV. Here the CDR3 DNA reads TGTGCCATCAGCCCATCGTCTCGAAACACCGGGGAGTTGTTTTTT. As protein: CAISPSSRNTGELFF.

A few counts support this clonotype. The chain couples TRBV24-1 to TRBJ1-5; a weak D match, TRBD1 (5 bases). With 4 bases removed from V and 2 bases from J, the gap between germline ends came to 8 bases. The CDR3 totals 14 residues. The germline CDR1 and CDR2 sequences are KGHDR and SFDVKD. The CDR3 region is CATSERGGNQPQHF. The CDR3 coding sequence is TGTGCCACCAGTGAGCGGGGCGGCAATCAGCCCCAGCATTTT.

As concerns this clonotype: This CDR3 fails to terminate in the conserved phenylalanine or tryptophan, so it likely reflects a read error. The V gene is TRBV11-3, the J gene TRBJ2-3; TRBD1 is a possible D gene (5 bases). The CDR3 sequence is 13 residues long. The germline CDR1 and CDR2 sequences are SGHNT and YENEEA. V was trimmed by 5 bases and J by 7 bases, leaving 13 bases between them. The CDR3 bases are TGTGCCAGCAGCACCAGGGATACACATACGCAGTATTAT. Amino acids: CASSTRDTHTQYY.

The rearrangement links TRBV12-3 or TRBV12-4 to TRBJ2-7; D is uncertain. The V gene lost 7 bases and the J gene lost 7 bases, with 11 bases spanning the gap. This CDR3 comprises 11 residues. This CDR3 is CASTSNKEQYF. The CDR3 DNA reads TGTGCCAGCACTTCTAATAAGGAGCAGTACTTC.

Worth noting for this clonotype: At one boundary the junction diverges from the germline segment, which might be a read error. V and J are TRBV6-1 and TRBJ1-4; no firm D call. Germline V gene data show CDR1 as MNHNS and CDR2 as SASEGT. CDR3 size: 17 residues. The CDR3 region is CVSSDTVDTATNAKLFF. The CDR3 coding sequence is TGTGTCAGCAGTGATACCGTAGATACTGCAACTAATGCAAAACTGTTTTTT.

A note on this clonotype: The CDR3 carries no conserved terminal phenylalanine or tryptophan, so it likely arises from a read error. The chain employs TRBV4-3 and TRBJ2-5, with D tentatively TRBD1 or TRBD2 (5 bases each). This CDR3 has 15 residues. Germline CDR1 reads LGHNA; CDR2 reads YSLEER. Written as DNA, the CDR3 is TGCGCCAACAGCCAAGATGGGGGAGCGGTAGAGACCCAGTACATC. Its translation: CANSQDGGAVETQYI.

The chain couples TRBV2 to TRBJ2-1, with a possible D match to TRBD2 (6 bases). V lost 6 bases to trimming and J lost 7 bases, with 16 bases between them. The CDR3 length is 14 residues. The germline CDR1 and CDR2 sequences are SNHLY and FYNNEI. The CDR3 reads CASRPGTEGNEQFF. The CDR3 DNA sequence: TGTGCCAGCAGACCCGGGACGGAGGGGAATGAGCAGTTCTTC.